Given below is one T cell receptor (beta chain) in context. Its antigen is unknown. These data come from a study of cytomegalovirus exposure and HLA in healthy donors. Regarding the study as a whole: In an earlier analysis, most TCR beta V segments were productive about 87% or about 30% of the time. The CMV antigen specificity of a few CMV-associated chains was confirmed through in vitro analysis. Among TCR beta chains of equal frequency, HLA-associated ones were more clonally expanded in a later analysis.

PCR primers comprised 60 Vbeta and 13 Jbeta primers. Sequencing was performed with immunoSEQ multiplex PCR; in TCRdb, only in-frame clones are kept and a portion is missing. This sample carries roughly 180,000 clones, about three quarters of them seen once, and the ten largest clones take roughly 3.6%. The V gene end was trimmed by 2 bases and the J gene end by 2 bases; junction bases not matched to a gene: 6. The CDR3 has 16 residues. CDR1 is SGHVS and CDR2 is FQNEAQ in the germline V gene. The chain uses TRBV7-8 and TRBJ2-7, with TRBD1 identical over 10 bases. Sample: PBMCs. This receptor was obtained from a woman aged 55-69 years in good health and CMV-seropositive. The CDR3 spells CASSLRTGGFTYEQYF. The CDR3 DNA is TGTGCCAGCAGCTTACGGACAGGGGGTTTTACCTACGAGCAGTACTTC.